The present TCR beta chain was sequenced within a study of blood T cell repertoires in COVID-19. Study-wide context: T cells, B-cell-depleted T cells, or PBMCs provided the cDNA or gDNA that served as material.

Original data processing: Amplification from reference gene primers served as the basis for estimated nucleated cell counts. Assay used: immunoSEQ multiplex PCR; TCRdb lists only in-frame clones, some missing. V and J calls and clone size come straight from that table; D and trimming were deduced from the DNA. The data hold about 250,000 clones, with 65% to 85% observed a single time. Germline CDR1 and CDR2: SGDLS and YYNGEE. Trimming took 2 bases from V and 5 from J; bases not matched to a gene: 5. CDR3 length: 14 amino acids. The material sequenced was peripheral blood. V and J are TRBV9 and TRBJ1-1, with 8 bases matching TRBD1. The TCR comes from a middle-aged man with active or convalescent COVID-19. The CDR3 reads CASSVGQGGTEAFF. CDR3 DNA: TGTGCCAGCAGCGTCGGACAGGGAGGTACTGAAGCTTTCTTT.